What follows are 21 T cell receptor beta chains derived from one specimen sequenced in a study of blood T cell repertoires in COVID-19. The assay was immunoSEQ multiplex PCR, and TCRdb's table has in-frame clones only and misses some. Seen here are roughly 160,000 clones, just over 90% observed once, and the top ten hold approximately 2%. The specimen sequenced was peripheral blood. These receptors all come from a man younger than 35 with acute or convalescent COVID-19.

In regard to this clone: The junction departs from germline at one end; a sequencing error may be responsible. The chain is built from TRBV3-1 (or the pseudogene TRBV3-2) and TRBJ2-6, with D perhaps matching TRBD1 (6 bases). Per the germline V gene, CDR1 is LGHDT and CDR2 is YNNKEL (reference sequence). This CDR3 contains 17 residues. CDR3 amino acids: CASSHRTGISRANVLTF. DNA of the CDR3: TGTGCCAGCAGCCATAGAACAGGGATCTCTCGGGCCAACGTCCTGACTTTC.

Here the CDR3 reads CSVGQSSNSGNTIYF. CDR3 sequence (DNA): TGCAGCGTGGGACAGTCCAGTAACTCTGGAAACACCATATATTTT. The rearrangement joins TRBV29-1 to TRBJ1-3; 7 bases line up with TRBD1. From germline, CDR1 is SQVTM and CDR2 ANQGSEA. This CDR3 contains 15 residues. J was trimmed by 0 bases and V by 6 bases; bases with no gene match: 8.

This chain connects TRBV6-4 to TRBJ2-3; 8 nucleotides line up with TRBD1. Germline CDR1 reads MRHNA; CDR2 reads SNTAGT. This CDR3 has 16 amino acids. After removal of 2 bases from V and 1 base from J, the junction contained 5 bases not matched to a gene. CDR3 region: CASSDLAGQGTDTQYF. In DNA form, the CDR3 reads TGTGCCAGCAGTGACCTCGCGGGACAGGGCACAGATACGCAGTATTTT.

CDR3 sequence: CASSPRDRGWGTQYF. CDR3 nucleotide sequence: TGTGCCAGCAGCCCAAGGGACAGGGGATGGGGTACGCAGTATTTT. The chain combines TRBV5-6 with TRBJ2-3; TRBD1 agrees at 10 bases. Germline CDR1 SGHDT, CDR2 YYEEEE. The CDR3 has 15 residues. The trim removed 4 bases at V and 8 bases at J, leaving 10 bases unmatched.

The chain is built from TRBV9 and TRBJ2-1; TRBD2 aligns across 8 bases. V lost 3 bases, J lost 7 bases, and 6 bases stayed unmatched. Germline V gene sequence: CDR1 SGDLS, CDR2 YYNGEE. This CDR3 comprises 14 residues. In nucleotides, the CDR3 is TGTGCCAGCAGCGCCCGGACTAGCTCTAATGAGCAGTTCTTC. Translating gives CASSARTSSNEQFF.

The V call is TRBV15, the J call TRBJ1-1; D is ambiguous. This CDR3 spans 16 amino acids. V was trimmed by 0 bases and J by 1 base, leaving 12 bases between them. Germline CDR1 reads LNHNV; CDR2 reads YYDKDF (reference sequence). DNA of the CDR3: TGTGCCACCAGCAGAGATCCCCTAGTCGGGAACACTGAAGCTTTCTTT. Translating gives CATSRDPLVGNTEAFF.

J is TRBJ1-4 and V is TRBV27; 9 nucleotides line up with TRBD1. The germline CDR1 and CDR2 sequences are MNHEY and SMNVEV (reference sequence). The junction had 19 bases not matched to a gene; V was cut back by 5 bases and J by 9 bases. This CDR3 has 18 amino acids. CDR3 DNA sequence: TGTGCCAGCAGTAAGGAGGGGGGGGTGAAGGACAGGGGTAAAAAACTGTTTTTT. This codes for CASSKEGGVKDRGKKLFF.

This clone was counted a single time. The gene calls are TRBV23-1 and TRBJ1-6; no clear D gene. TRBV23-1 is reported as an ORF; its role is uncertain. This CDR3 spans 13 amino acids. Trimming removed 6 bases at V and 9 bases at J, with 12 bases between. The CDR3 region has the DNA TGCGCCAGCAGCCCTACTTCCCCTTCACCCCTCCACTTT. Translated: CASSPTSPSPLHF.

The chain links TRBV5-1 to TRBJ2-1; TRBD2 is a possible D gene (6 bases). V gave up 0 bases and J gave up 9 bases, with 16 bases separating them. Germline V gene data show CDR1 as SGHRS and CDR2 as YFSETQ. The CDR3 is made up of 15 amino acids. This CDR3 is CASSLVAGHASEQFF. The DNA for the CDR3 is TGCGCCAGCAGCTTGGTCGCGGGGCATGCGAGTGAGCAGTTCTTC.

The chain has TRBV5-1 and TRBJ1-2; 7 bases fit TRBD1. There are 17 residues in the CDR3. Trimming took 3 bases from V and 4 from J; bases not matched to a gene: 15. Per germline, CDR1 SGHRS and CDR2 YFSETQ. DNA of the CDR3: TGCGCCAGCAGCTCGCCCGAGTCGGACAGGACCCCCTATGGCTACACCTTC. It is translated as CASSSPESDRTPYGYTF.

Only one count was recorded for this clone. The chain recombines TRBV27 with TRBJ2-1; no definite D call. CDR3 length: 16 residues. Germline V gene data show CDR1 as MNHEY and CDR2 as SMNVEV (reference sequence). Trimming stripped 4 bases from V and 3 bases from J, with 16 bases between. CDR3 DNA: TGTGCCAGCAGTTCCCCTGGCGCAGGCCACTACAATGAGCAGTTCTTC. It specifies CASSSPGAGHYNEQFF.

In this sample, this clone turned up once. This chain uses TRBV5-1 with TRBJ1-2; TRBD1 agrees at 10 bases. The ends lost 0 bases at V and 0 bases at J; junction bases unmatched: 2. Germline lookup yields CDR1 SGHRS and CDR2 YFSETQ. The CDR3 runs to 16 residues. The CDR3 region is CASSLGQGASNYGYTF. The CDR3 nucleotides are TGCGCCAGCAGCTTGGGACAGGGGGCATCTAACTATGGCTACACCTTC.

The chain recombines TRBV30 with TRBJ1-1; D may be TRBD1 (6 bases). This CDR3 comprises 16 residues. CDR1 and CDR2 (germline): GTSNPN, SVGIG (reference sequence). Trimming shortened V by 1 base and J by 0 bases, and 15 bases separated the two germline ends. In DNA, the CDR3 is TGTGCCTGGAGTGGGGGAACTGGACAGATGAACACTGAAGCTTTCTTT. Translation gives CAWSGGTGQMNTEAFF. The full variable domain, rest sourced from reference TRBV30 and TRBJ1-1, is SQTIHQWPATLVQPVGSPLSLECTVEGTSNPNLYWYRQAAGRGLQLLFYSVGIGQISSEVPQNLSASRPQDRQFILSSKKLLLSDSGFYLCAWSGGTGQMNTEAFFGQGTRLTVV.

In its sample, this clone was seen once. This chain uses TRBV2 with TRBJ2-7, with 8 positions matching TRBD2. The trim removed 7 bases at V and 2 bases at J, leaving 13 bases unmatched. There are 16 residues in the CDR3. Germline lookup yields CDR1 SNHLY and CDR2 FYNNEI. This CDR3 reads CASTPGAGGLAYEQYF. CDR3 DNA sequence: TGTGCCAGCACCCCCGGTGCGGGGGGACTAGCCTACGAGCAGTACTTC.

The CDR3 nucleotides read TGTGCCAGTAGTATCCCAACAACAGGGGGGGAATCACCCCTCCACTTT. Translation gives CASSIPTTGGESPLHF. The V call is TRBV19, the J call TRBJ1-6; TRBD1 aligns across 8 bases. This CDR3 comprises 16 residues. Germline trimming cut 3 bases from V and 10 bases from J; bases unmatched to any gene: 11. CDR1 LNHDA and CDR2 SQIVND come from the germline V gene (reference sequence).

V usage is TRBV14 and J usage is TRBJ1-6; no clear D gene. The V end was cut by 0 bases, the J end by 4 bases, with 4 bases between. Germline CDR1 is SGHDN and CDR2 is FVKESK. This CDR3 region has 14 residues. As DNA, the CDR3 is TGTGCCAGCAGCCAAGAGGCATATAATTCACCCCTCCACTTT. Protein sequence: CASSQEAYNSPLHF.

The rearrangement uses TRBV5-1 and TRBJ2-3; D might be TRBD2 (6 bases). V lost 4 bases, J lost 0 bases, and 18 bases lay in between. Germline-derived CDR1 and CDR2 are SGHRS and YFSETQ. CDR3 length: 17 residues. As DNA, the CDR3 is TGCGCCAGCAGCATGGGACTTTCCCATGGGAGCACAGATACGCAGTATTTT. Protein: CASSMGLSHGSTDTQYF.

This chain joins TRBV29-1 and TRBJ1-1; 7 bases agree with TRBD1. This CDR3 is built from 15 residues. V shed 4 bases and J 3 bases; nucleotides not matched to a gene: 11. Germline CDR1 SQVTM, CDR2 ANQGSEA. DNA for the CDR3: TGCAGCGTTGGGGGACAGCCGAAAAAGGACACTGAAGCTTTCTTT. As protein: CSVGGQPKKDTEAFF.

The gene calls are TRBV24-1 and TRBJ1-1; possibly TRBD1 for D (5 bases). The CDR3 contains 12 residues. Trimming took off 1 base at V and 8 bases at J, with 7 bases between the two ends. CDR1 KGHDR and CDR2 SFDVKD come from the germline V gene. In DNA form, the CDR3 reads TGTGCCACCAGTGATTTTAAGGGGGAAGCTTTCTTT. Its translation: CATSDFKGEAFF.

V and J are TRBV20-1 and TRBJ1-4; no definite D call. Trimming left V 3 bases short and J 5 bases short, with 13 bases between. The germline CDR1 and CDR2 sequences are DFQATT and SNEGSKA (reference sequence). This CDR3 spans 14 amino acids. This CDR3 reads CSASAAGKNEKLFF. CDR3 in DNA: TGCAGTGCTAGTGCGGCGGGGAAAAATGAAAAACTGTTTTTT.

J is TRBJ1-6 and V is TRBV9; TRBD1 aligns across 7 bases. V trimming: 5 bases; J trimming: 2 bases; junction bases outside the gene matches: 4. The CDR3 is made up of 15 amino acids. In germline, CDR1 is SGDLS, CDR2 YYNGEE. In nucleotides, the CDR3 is TGTGCCAGCAGTGGAGACAGGGCCTATAATTCACCCCTCCACTTT. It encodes CASSGDRAYNSPLHF.